The source of this T cell receptor beta chain is a study of cytomegalovirus exposure and HLA in healthy donors. Study-wide results and caveats: Whilst most TCR sequences proved rare, a subset of public TCRs occurred across many donors. Differences between HLA loci emerged in a later analysis of TCR association rates, with DRB1 most and HLA-C fewest. In vitro testing confirmed a few CMV-associated chains as specific for CMV antigens.

With 60 Vbeta and 13 Jbeta primers, the PCR was carried out. Sequencing used immunoSEQ multiplex PCR; TCRdb keeps in-frame clones, though not all of them. The sample includes roughly 120,000 clones, 81% seen only once; the top ten take under 2.5%. Germline loops: CDR1 SGHAT, CDR2 FQDESV (reference sequence). V shed 4 bases and J shed 0 bases, with 14 bases lying between them. The CDR3 runs to 16 residues. Points on this clone: Its specificity is unknown.

V is TRBV11-1 and J is TRBJ2-3; D is unresolved. Sequencing was carried out using PBMCs. This receptor was identified in a woman aged 30 to 39 in good health and CMV-seronegative. CDR3 sequence reads: CASSSSAMTSTDTQYF. CDR3 nucleotides: TGTGCCAGCAGCTCCTCCGCCATGACTAGCACAGATACGCAGTATTTT.